The sequence of this T cell receptor (beta chain) was determined in a study of lymphopenia after photon versus proton radiotherapy. TCRdb keeps only in-frame clones here, not all; method: immunoSEQ multiplex PCR. Altogether 15,000 to 20,000 clones are present, almost 85% being singletons, with the ten largest covering 2.9%. Study findings and constraints: Survival link was tested only in deceased patients; proton benefit remains a possibility. After the lymphocyte nadir, photon-treated repertoires showed oligoclonal expansion, especially of CD8+ Temra cells. Photon-treated patients lost naive T cells and TCR diversity; proton-treated stayed stable.

About this clone itself: Its specificity is unknown.

V lost 3 bases to trimming and J lost 4 bases; unmatched junction nucleotides: 5. The CDR3 runs to 14 residues. Germline lookup yields CDR1 GTSNPN and CDR2 SVGIG (reference sequence). The material was peripheral blood, obtained from a patient treated with photon-based radiotherapy. The chain has TRBV30 and TRBJ1-2, with 10 bases identical to TRBD1. The sequence was collected from a woman between 45 and 65 years old with pancreatic cancer. The CDR3 is CAWRKDRGSYGYTF. DNA for the CDR3: TGTGCCTGGAGGAAGGACAGGGGGAGCTATGGCTACACCTTC.